These 32 T cell receptor beta chains were sequenced from one sample in a study of response to subunit inactivated influenza vaccine. TCRdb ran MiXCR on the RT-PCR reads and lists one entry per CDR3 protein. The table has about 530,000 distinct CDR3 sequences, 10% to 15% seen once. The sample here was PBMCs from blood, taken on the day of vaccination. The receptors here all came from a man aged 50-59 years who received an inactivated influenza vaccine.

This clonotype came up a few times. V and J are TRBV25-1 and TRBJ2-1; 9 nucleotides line up with TRBD2. V shed 3 bases and J 3 bases; nucleotides not matched to a gene: 9. The CDR3 extends over 17 amino acids. The germline gives CDR1 MGHDK, CDR2 SYGVNS. CDR3 coding DNA: TGTGCCAGCAGTGATCAGGCTAGCGGGGTCGACTACAATGAGCAGTTCTTC. Protein sequence: CASSDQASGVDYNEQFF.

This clonotype was seen at least ten times. The V call is TRBV5-1, the J call TRBJ2-5, with D perhaps TRBD1 (5 bases). Germline CDR1 is SGHRS and CDR2 is YFSETQ. There are 16 residues in the CDR3. Trimming removed 2 bases from V and 2 bases from J, with 16 bases in between. Written as DNA, the CDR3 is TGCGCCAGCAGCTTCACCAACAGGTCACCACAAGAGACCCAGTACTTC. Protein sequence: CASSFTNRSPQETQYF.

In this sample, this clonotype turned up many times. The chain recombines TRBV7-9 with TRBJ2-3, with 13 bases fitting TRBD2. In germline, CDR1 is SEHNR, CDR2 FQNEAQ (reference sequence). V shed 5 bases, J shed 2 bases, and the junction held 4 bases outside the gene matches. There are 16 residues in the CDR3. The CDR3 DNA is TGTGCCAGCAGCCGACTAGCGGGGGGACCCACAGATACGCAGTATTTT. Translating gives CASSRLAGGPTDTQYF.

The chain carries TRBV11-2 and TRBJ2-1; 10 bases agree with TRBD2. The germline V gene has CDR1 SGHAT and CDR2 FQNNGV. V shed 3 bases, J shed 0 bases, and the junction held 5 bases outside the gene matches. The CDR3 is 17 amino acids. Here the CDR3 reads CASSFLAGVNSYNEQFF. Written as DNA, the CDR3 is TGTGCCAGCAGCTTTCTAGCGGGAGTAAACTCCTACAATGAGCAGTTCTTC.

V is TRBV12-3 or TRBV12-4 and J is TRBJ2-7, with D perhaps matching TRBD1 (7 bases). The CDR3 consists of 16 residues. Deletions cut 1 base from V and 2 bases from J, with 15 bases between. The CDR3 sequence: CASSLGSRGATYEQYF. CDR3 nucleotides: TGTGCCAGCAGTTTAGGAAGCAGGGGGGCCACCTACGAGCAGTACTTC.

In its sample, this clonotype was seen a few times. This rearrangement joins TRBV28 to TRBJ2-5, with 7 nucleotides matching TRBD2. J lost 5 bases, V lost 3 bases, and 9 bases had no gene match. The CDR3 totals 15 residues. CDR1 and CDR2 from the germline V gene are MDHEN and SYDVKM. The CDR3 loop is CASSLVRGSGETQYF. CDR3 DNA sequence: TGTGCCAGCAGTTTGGTACGCGGGAGTGGGGAGACCCAGTACTTC.

The chain links TRBV3-1 to TRBJ2-7; D is unclear. Trimming took off 3 bases at V and 7 bases at J, with 19 bases between the two ends. The CDR3 loop spans 15 amino acids. Germline V lookup: CDR1 LGHDT, CDR2 YNNKEL (reference sequence). The CDR3 region has the DNA TGTGCCAGCAGCCACGGGTTAGCCGGACGGGTGGAGCAGTACTTC. As protein: CASSHGLAGRVEQYF.

V usage is TRBV29-1 and J usage is TRBJ2-7; D gene uncertain. The CDR3 spans 12 residues. The germline gives CDR1 SQVTM, CDR2 ANQGSEA. The ends were cut back, 6 bases at V and 7 bases at J, with 16 bases in the middle. CDR3 in DNA: TGCAGCGTCGCCCTGTTTAAGGGAGAGCAGTACTTC. This translates into CSVALFKGEQYF.

The chain joins TRBV20-1 to TRBJ2-1; D is perhaps TRBD1 (5 bases). Per the germline V gene, CDR1 is DFQATT and CDR2 is SNEGSKA (reference sequence). V lost 4 bases and J lost 3, with 19 bases in between. This CDR3 contains 16 residues. The CDR3 coding sequence is TGCAGTGCTACCGACCCCCAGGGTGGCCGCTACAATGAGCAGTTCTTC. It translates to CSATDPQGGRYNEQFF.

This clonotype has a handful of counts. The chain carries TRBV29-1 and TRBJ1-3, with D tentatively TRBD1 (5 bases). V was clipped by 0 bases and J by 0 bases, with 9 bases between them. Germline values: CDR1 SQVTM, CDR2 ANQGSEA. The CDR3 covers 15 residues. The CDR3 region has the DNA TGCAGCGTTGAAGATGTTGGGGGCTCTGGAAACACCATATATTTT. Protein product: CSVEDVGGSGNTIYF.

J is TRBJ2-5 and V is TRBV7-2, with TRBD2 matching over 9 bases. V shed 5 bases and J 3 bases; nucleotides not matched to a gene: 4. This CDR3 has 14 amino acids. Germline values: CDR1 SGHTA, CDR2 FQGNSA. Here the CDR3 reads CASSLSGGKETQYF. CDR3 sequence (DNA): TGTGCCAGCAGCCTTAGCGGGGGAAAAGAGACCCAGTACTTC.

This clonotype was recorded a few times. V usage is TRBV15 and J usage is TRBJ2-5, with TRBD1 matching 8 bases. The V gene end was trimmed by 5 bases and the J gene end by 0 bases; junction bases not matched to a gene: 11. The CDR3 is 17 residues long. Germline values: CDR1 LNHNV, CDR2 YYDKDF (reference sequence). CDR3 protein: CATSEPPDRGDQETQYF. DNA for the CDR3: TGTGCCACCAGCGAACCCCCAGACAGGGGCGACCAAGAGACCCAGTACTTC.

The rearrangement links TRBV5-1 to TRBJ2-1; 8 nucleotides align to TRBD1. CDR3 length: 17 amino acids. Trimming cost V 2 bases and J 10 bases; bases outside gene matches: 17. Germline V CDR1 and CDR2: SGHRS, YFSETQ. The CDR3 loop reads CASSFPGRAGGRYEQFF. DNA for the CDR3: TGCGCCAGCAGCTTTCCCGGCCGGGCAGGGGGCCGGTACGAGCAGTTCTTC.

This sequence joins TRBV9 and TRBJ2-5; the D call may be TRBD1 or TRBD2 (6 bases each). Deletions cut 3 bases from V and 5 bases from J, with 23 bases between. This CDR3 contains 17 residues. The germline gives CDR1 SGDLS, CDR2 YYNGEE. The CDR3, as DNA: TGTGCCAGCAGCGCCTCTCCGGAGGGGGGTATTCGGGAGACCCAGTACTTC. Its protein product is CASSASPEGGIRETQYF.

The genes are TRBV7-9 and TRBJ2-1, with D perhaps matching TRBD2 (6 bases). The CDR3 sequence is 15 residues long. Germline V CDR1 and CDR2: SEHNR, FQNEAQ (reference sequence). The V end lost 6 bases, the J end lost 2 bases, and 14 bases lay between the germline ends. The CDR3 sequence: CASSSSTGAYNEQFF. As DNA, the CDR3 is TGTGCCAGCAGTTCCTCCACGGGAGCCTACAATGAGCAGTTCTTC.

This clonotype has just a few counts. CDR3 nucleotides: TGTGCCAGCAGTGACAACCCCAGGGGGCCCTATGGCTACACCTTC. This translates into CASSDNPRGPYGYTF. V usage is TRBV6-4 and J usage is TRBJ1-2, with TRBD1 matching over 8 bases. The CDR3 has 15 amino acids. Looked up from germline, CDR1 is MRHNA and CDR2 is SNTAGT. J gave up 4 bases and V 2 bases, and 6 bases lay outside the gene matches.

This clonotype occurred a few times. The V call is TRBV6-5, the J call TRBJ1-5; 7 nucleotides match TRBD1. The germline gives CDR1 MNHEY, CDR2 SVGAGI. The CDR3 spans 15 residues. The J segment lost 7 bases and the V segment lost 0 bases, leaving 6 bases of the junction unmatched. The CDR3 region has the DNA TGTGCCAGCAGTTACTCCTACAGGGGCGGACAGCCCCAGCATTTT. Translation: CASSYSYRGGQPQHF.

This clonotype has more than one count but fewer than ten. The chain employs TRBV3-1 and TRBJ2-3; 11 nucleotides match TRBD2. This CDR3 region has 17 residues. The germline V gene encodes CDR1 LGHDT and CDR2 YNNKEL (reference sequence). V was pared by 5 bases and J by 0 bases, with 7 bases of the junction left unmatched. CDR3 loop: CASSFRRLAGSTDTQYF. The CDR3 DNA reads as TGTGCCAGCAGCTTTCGAAGACTAGCGGGGAGCACAGATACGCAGTATTTT.

This clonotype was recorded a few times. The CDR3 DNA sequence: TGTGCCAGCAGCCGAGGGGGCGCTGGGGCCAGGGAGCTGTTTTTT. It codes for CASSRGGAGARELFF. This sequence joins TRBV7-2 and TRBJ2-2; TRBD1 aligns across 7 bases. The V and J ends lost 5 bases and 9 bases, in that order; junction bases with no gene match: 12. The CDR3 length is 15 residues. Germline CDR1 is SGHTA and CDR2 is FQGNSA. Drawing the rest from reference TRBV7-2 and TRBJ2-2, the complete variable domain is GAGVSQSPSNKVTEKGKDVELRCDPISGHTALYWYRQSLGQGLEFLIYFQGNSAPDKSGLPSDRFSAERTGGSVSTLTIQRTQQEDSAVYLCASSRGGAGARELFFGEGSRLTVL.

This CDR3 reads CASSTGVSTDTQYF. The CDR3 DNA reads TGCGCCAGCAGCACTGGAGTTAGCACAGATACGCAGTATTTT. The chain uses TRBV5-1 and TRBJ2-3; D unresolved. The germline CDR1 and CDR2 sequences are SGHRS and YFSETQ. The CDR3 consists of 14 residues. With 4 bases removed from V and 0 bases from J, the gap between germline ends came to 9 bases.

V usage is TRBV6-2 or TRBV6-3 and J usage is TRBJ2-7; D may be TRBD1 (6 bases). Germline-derived CDR1 and CDR2 are MNHEY and SVGEGT. The V end was cut by 6 bases, the J end by 5 bases, with 20 bases between. The CDR3 covers 15 residues. The chain's CDR3 is CASSPIPGHHHEQYF. In DNA form, the CDR3 reads TGTGCCAGCAGCCCCATACCGGGACACCACCACGAGCAGTACTTC.

This clonotype occurred many times. The chain employs TRBV7-2 and TRBJ2-5, with a tentative D call TRBD2 (6 bases). Germline V CDR1 and CDR2: SGHTA, FQGNSA. The CDR3 has 14 residues. The germline V and J ends were trimmed by 1 base and 5 bases, with 11 bases remaining between them. CDR3 bases: TGTGCCAGCAGCTTAGGTGGAGGGAGCGAGACCCAGTACTTC. This gives the protein CASSLGGGSETQYF.

There are a few counts of this clonotype. The DNA is left out, because the CDR3 cannot be placed on it with certainty; the CDR3 is given as TCRdb lists it. This chain uses TRBV21-1 with TRBJ1-2; TRBD1, the table's D call, was not compared with the DNA. TRBV21-1 is listed as a pseudogene. A total of 15 residues make up the CDR3, ends included. CDR3 residues: CASSKVGTGNYGYTF.

The chain employs TRBV20-1 and TRBJ2-3; 7 nucleotides align to TRBD1. CDR1 is DFQATT and CDR2 is SNEGSKA in the germline V gene (reference sequence). The CDR3 sequence is 14 residues long. Trimming at V came to 4 bases and at J to 0 bases, leaving 4 bases not matched to a gene. The DNA for the CDR3 is TGCAGTGCTAACCGGGACAGTAGCACAGATACGCAGTATTTT. It codes for CSANRDSSTDTQYF.

The rearrangement joins TRBV9 to TRBJ1-1, with 7 positions matching TRBD1. With V trimmed by 0 bases and J by 0 bases, 2 bases remained unmatched. The CDR3 contains 15 residues. Germline assignment: CDR1 SGDLS and CDR2 YYNGEE. This chain's CDR3 is CASSVGTGMNTEAFF. The CDR3 DNA reads TGTGCCAGCAGCGTAGGGACAGGTATGAACACTGAAGCTTTCTTT.

At least ten counts were recorded for this clonotype. This chain connects TRBV6-5 to TRBJ2-1; a possible D gene is TRBD1 (5 bases). V lost 4 bases, J lost 2 bases, and 12 bases lay in between. In germline, CDR1 is MNHEY, CDR2 SVGAGI. The CDR3 covers 15 residues. CDR3 in DNA: TGTGCCAGCAGTTTACGGTCAGGGCCCTACAATGAGCAGTTCTTC. Residues: CASSLRSGPYNEQFF.

The CDR3 nucleotides are TGTGCCAGCAGTTATTTAAACATTCAGTACTTC. The encoded protein is CASSYLNIQYF. V is TRBV6-5 and J is TRBJ2-4; no clear D. The CDR3 is made up of 11 amino acids. In germline, CDR1 is MNHEY, CDR2 SVGAGI. Trimming stripped 3 bases from V and 6 bases from J, with 3 bases between.

This clonotype was seen ten or more times. The chain links TRBV6-1 to TRBJ2-3; TRBD1 might be the D (5 bases). V lost 4 bases and J lost 2, with 13 bases in between. CDR1 and CDR2 (germline): MNHNS, SASEGT. This CDR3 is 15 amino acids long. CDR3 nucleotides: TGTGCCAGCAGTGCTCTCAGGGCTAACACAGATACGCAGTATTTT. This codes for CASSALRANTDTQYF.

This clonotype was counted many times. The genes are TRBV29-1 and TRBJ2-7; D unclear. Germline CDR1 reads SQVTM; CDR2 reads ANQGSEA. This CDR3 contains 12 residues. V lost 4 bases and J lost 4, with 11 bases in between. The chain's CDR3 is CSVVDLKYEQYF. The CDR3 coding sequence is TGCAGCGTTGTCGATTTAAAGTACGAGCAGTACTTC.

The genes are TRBV20-1 and TRBJ2-7; TRBD2 aligns across 7 bases. Germline values: CDR1 DFQATT, CDR2 SNEGSKA (reference sequence). The CDR3 contains 14 residues. Trimming removed 3 bases from V and 2 bases from J; junction bases left unmatched: 7. This CDR3 is CSARHLGGAYEQYF. The CDR3 DNA reads as TGCAGTGCTAGGCATCTTGGGGGGGCCTACGAGCAGTACTTC.

In this sample, this clonotype turned up a few times. This chain uses TRBV20-1 with TRBJ1-2; D remains ambiguous. Per the germline V gene, CDR1 is DFQATT and CDR2 is SNEGSKA (reference sequence). This CDR3 has 13 residues. V was trimmed by 0 bases and J by 8 bases, leaving 13 bases between them. The DNA of the CDR3 is TGCAGTGCTAGAGATCGGAGAAGTGACGGCTACACCTTC. Translated, it gives CSARDRRSDGYTF.

J is TRBJ1-2 and V is TRBV12-3 or TRBV12-4; possible D gene TRBD1, 5 bases. The CDR3 loop spans 13 amino acids. V shed 2 bases and J shed 8 bases, with 12 bases lying between them. The CDR3 loop is CASSLQGIGGYTF. DNA for the CDR3: TGTGCCAGCAGTTTACAGGGAATAGGCGGCTACACCTTC.